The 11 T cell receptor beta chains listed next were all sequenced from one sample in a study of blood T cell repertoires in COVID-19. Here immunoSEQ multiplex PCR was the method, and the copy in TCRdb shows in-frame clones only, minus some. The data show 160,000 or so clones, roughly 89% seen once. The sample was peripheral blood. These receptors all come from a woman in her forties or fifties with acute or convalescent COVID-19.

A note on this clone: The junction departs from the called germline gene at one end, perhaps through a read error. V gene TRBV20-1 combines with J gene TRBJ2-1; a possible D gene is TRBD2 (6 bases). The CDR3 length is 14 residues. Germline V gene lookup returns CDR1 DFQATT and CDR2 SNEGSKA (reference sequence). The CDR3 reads CSASLIGGGPQRIF. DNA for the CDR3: TGCAGTGCTAGTCTTATTGGGGGAGGACCTCAACGGATCTTC.

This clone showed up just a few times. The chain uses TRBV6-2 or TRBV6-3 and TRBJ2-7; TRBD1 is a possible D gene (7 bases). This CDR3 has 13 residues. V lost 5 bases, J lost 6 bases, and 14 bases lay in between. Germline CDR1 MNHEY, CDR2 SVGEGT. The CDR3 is CASSTLQGGEQYF. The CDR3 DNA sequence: TGTGCCAGCAGTACCCTCCAGGGGGGCGAGCAGTACTTC.

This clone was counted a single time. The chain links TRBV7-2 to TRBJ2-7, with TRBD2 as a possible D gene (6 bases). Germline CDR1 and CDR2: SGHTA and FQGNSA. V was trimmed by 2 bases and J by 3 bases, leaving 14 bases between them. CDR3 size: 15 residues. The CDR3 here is CASSLFNGRFYEQYF. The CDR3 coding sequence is TGTGCCAGCAGCTTATTCAACGGGAGATTCTACGAGCAGTACTTC.

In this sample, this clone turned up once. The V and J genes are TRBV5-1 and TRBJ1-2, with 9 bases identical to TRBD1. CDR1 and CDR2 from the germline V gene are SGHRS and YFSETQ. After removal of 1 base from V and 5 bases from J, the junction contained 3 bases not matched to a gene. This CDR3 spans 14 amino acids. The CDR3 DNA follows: TGCGCCAGCAGCTTGCCGGACAGGGGTTATGGCTACACCTTC. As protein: CASSLPDRGYGYTF.

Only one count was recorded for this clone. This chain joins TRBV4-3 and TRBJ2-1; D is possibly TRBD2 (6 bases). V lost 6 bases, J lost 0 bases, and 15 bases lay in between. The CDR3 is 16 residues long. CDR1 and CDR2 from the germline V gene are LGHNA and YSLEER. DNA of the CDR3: TGCGCCAGCAGTCTTAGCGGTCCGAGCTCCTACAATGAGCAGTTCTTC. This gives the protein CASSLSGPSSYNEQFF.

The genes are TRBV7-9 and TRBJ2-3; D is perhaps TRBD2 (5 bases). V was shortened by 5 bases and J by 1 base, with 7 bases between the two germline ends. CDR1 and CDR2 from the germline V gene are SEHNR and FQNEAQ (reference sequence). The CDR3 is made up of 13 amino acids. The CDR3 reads CASSAGGTDTQYF. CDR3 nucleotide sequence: TGTGCCAGCAGCGCCGGGGGCACAGATACGCAGTATTTT.

The CDR3: CASSFGGNTEAFF. The DNA of the CDR3 is TGTGCCAGCAGTTTTGGCGGGAACACTGAAGCTTTCTTT. The chain combines TRBV12-3 or TRBV12-4 with TRBJ1-1; D gene unclear. CDR3 size: 13 residues. V lost 3 bases and J lost 1, with 6 bases in between.

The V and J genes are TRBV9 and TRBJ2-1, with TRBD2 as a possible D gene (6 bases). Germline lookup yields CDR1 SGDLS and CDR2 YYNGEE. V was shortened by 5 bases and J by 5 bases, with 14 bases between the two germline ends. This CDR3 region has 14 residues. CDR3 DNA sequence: TGTGCCAGCAGGTGGGGGGAGAGCCACAATGAGCAGTTCTTC. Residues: CASRWGESHNEQFF.

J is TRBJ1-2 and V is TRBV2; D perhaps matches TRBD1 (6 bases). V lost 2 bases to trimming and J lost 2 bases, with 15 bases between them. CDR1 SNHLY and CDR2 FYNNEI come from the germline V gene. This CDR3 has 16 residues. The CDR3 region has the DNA TGTGCCAGCAGTGAACTTCGCCAGGGGTCGAACTATGGCTACACCTTC. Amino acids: CASSELRQGSNYGYTF.

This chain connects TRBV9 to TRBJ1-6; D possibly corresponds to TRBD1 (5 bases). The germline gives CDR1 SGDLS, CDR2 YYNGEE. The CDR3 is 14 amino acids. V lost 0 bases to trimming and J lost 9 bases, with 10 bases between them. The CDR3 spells CASSVDSGLSPLHF. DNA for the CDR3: TGTGCCAGCAGCGTAGATTCAGGGCTTTCACCCCTCCACTTT. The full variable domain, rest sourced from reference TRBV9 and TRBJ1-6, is DSGVTQTPKHLITATGQRVTLRCSPRSGDLSVYWYQQSLDQGLQFLIQYYNGEERAKGNILERFSAQQFPDLHSELNLSSLELGDSALYFCASSVDSGLSPLHFGNGTRLTVT.

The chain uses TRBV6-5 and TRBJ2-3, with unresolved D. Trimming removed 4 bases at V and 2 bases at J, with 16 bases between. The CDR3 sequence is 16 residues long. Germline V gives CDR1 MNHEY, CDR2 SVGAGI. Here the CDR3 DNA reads TGTGCCAGCAGTTTAGGCGGCTTACTGCCCACAGATACGCAGTATTTT. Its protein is CASSLGGLLPTDTQYF.